These 2 T cell receptor beta chains originate from one sample sequenced in a study of T cell responses to AZD1222 COVID-19 vaccine. The assay was immunoSEQ multiplex PCR, and TCRdb's table has in-frame clones only and misses some. The table includes fewer than 150,000 clones, 80% to 95% detected once. This specimen consisted of peripheral blood, obtained on day 0 of AZD1222 vaccination. Receptors originate from an adult in good health.

V is TRBV6-6 and J is TRBJ2-7, with D perhaps matching TRBD2 (6 bases). CDR1 and CDR2 from the germline V gene are MNHNY and SVGAGI (reference sequence). This CDR3 is 15 amino acids long. V was pared by 2 bases and J by 3 bases, with 14 bases between. The CDR3: CASSYVGGSFYEQYF. Written as DNA, the CDR3 is TGTGCCAGCAGTTACGTGGGGGGTTCTTTCTACGAGCAGTACTTC.

The chain links TRBV21-1 to TRBJ2-2; TRBD1 is taken as the D call from the table, unchecked against the DNA. TRBV21-1 is classified as a pseudogene. The CDR3 spans 18 residues. The CDR3 reads CASQLGQGPFANTGELFF. Here the CDR3 DNA reads TGTGCCAGCCAATTGGGCCAGGGGCCGTTCGCGAACACCGGGGAGCTGTTTTTT.